Listed here are 2 T cell receptor beta chains from one sample, sequenced in a study of blood T cell repertoires in COVID-19 (TCRdb year 2020). To prepare the library, the immunoSEQ multiplex PCR assay was applied. TCRdb holds this immuneACCESS table with in-frame rearrangements only. Some clones are missing; in checked studies, unresolved V genes explain under half, and the rest has no known cause. The sample contains 350,000 to 500,000 clones, nearly 90% of them found a single time. The ten top clones hold 1.4% of the sample. Sequencing used PBMCs or T cells enriched from blood (not recorded which). The source of these receptors is a woman aged 18 to 35 who had been exposed to COVID-19.

V and J are TRBV5-1 and TRBJ2-1; a possible D gene is TRBD2 (7 bases). The V end was cut by 0 bases, the J end by 7 bases, with 14 bases between. Germline V lookup: CDR1 SGHRS, CDR2 YFSETQ. This CDR3 spans 15 amino acids. CDR3 sequence (DNA): TGCGCCAGCAGCTTGGTGGTGGGGGGGCATAATGAGCAGTTCTTC. Its translation is CASSLVVGGHNEQFF.

V and J are TRBV28 and TRBJ1-6; TRBD1 is a possible D gene (6 bases). Trimming removed 4 bases from V and 4 bases from J, with 8 bases in between. In germline, CDR1 is MDHEN, CDR2 SYDVKM. The CDR3 contains 14 residues. The CDR3 reads CASSSGQYNSPLHF. The CDR3 DNA sequence: TGTGCCAGCAGTTCAGGACAGTATAATTCACCCCTCCACTTT.